This is a list of T cell receptor beta chains from one sample in a study of early T cells in non-severe SARS-CoV-2 infection. MiXCR, applied by TCRdb to the 5' RACE reads, yields one record per CDR3 protein. The sample carries 50,000 to 60,000 distinct CDR3 sequences, about 10% recorded once. The sequencing sample was made of whole blood. These TCRs come from an adult who was a healthcare worker with PCR-confirmed SARS-CoV-2 infection or an uninfected control (not recorded which). CDR3s include the opening cysteine and the closing phenylalanine or tryptophan. The D gene is left open where the match is weak. Expanded clones are given a class, and other clones once, few, many or no size at all.

v_gene	d_gene	j_gene	abundance	CDR3nt	CDR3aa
TRBV29-1	-	TRBJ2-5	many	TGCAGCGCCGGGGTTGGAGAGACCCAGTACTTC	CSAGVGETQYF
TRBV13	TRBD1	TRBJ2-5	many	TGTGCCAGCAGCTTCCGGACAGGGGGCTTAGAGACCCAGTACTTC	CASSFRTGGLETQYF
TRBV9	TRBD2	TRBJ2-1	-	TGTGCCAGCAGCGTGGGGACTAGCGACTACAATGAGCAGTTCTTC	CASSVGTSDYNEQFF
TRBV7-8	-	TRBJ2-1	many	TGTGCCAGCAGCTCGGGGGCCCTTGGGGATGAGCAGTTCTTC	CASSSGALGDEQFF
TRBV9	-	TRBJ1-1	-	TGTGCCAGCAGCAGATCGGGGAACGAGGAAGCTTTCTTT	CASSRSGNEEAFF
TRBV19	TRBD1	TRBJ2-1	many	TGTGCCAGTAAGAGAGGGACAGGGCTCTACAATGAGCAGTTCTTC	CASKRGTGLYNEQFF
TRBV4-1	TRBD1	TRBJ2-5	-	TGCGCCAGCAGCCAACTGGACAGGGGGCGAGAGACCCAGTACTTC	CASSQLDRGRETQYF
TRBV18	TRBD2	TRBJ2-5	many	TGTGCCAGCTCACCGCGAGGAGCGGGGGGGCCAGAGACCCAGTACTTC	CASSPRGAGGPETQYF
TRBV5-4	-	TRBJ2-2	once	TGTGCCAGCAACCCAATTCCGGGGTCCGGGGAGCTGTTTTTT	CASNPIPGSGELFF
TRBV29-1	TRBD1	TRBJ2-3	-	TGCAGCGATAGGGGGCTGGCAGATACGCAGTATTTT	CSDRGLADTQYF
TRBV30	-	TRBJ2-7	few	TGTGCCTGGAGTCCCCCCCGGCGCGAGCAGTACTTC	CAWSPPRREQYF
TRBV5-1	-	TRBJ1-3	-	TGCGCCAGCAGCTCAGGAGCAGGGAGCGGGGGAAACACCATATATTTT	CASSSGAGSGGNTIYF
TRBV6-2/TRBV6-3	-	TRBJ2-4	few	TGTGCCAGCAGTTTCCGTGGCCTAGCCAAAAACATTCAGTACTTC	CASSFRGLAKNIQYF
TRBV29-1	-	TRBJ2-7	many	TGCAGCGTTAGACAAGTCCGCGACGAGCAGTACTTC	CSVRQVRDEQYF
TRBV7-9	-	TRBJ1-1	few	TGTGCCAGCAGCCCCTGGGTGACGGGGAAGACTGAAGCTTTCTTT	CASSPWVTGKTEAFF
TRBV3-1	TRBD2	TRBJ2-5	few	TGTGCCAGCAGCCAGGGACTAGCGGGAGAAAAACTCCAAGAGACCCAGTACTTC	CASSQGLAGEKLQETQYF
TRBV2	TRBD2	TRBJ2-3	many	TGTGCCAGCAGGGTTAGCGGGGGGAACACAGATACGCAGTATTTT	CASRVSGGNTDTQYF
TRBV7-8	-	TRBJ2-1	few	TGTGCCAGCAGCTGGTCTAGAGCTACCCCAGGTACTATCGGTGAGCAGTTCTTC	CASSWSRATPGTIGEQFF
TRBV3-1	-	TRBJ2-7	-	TGTGCCAGCAGCCAAGATGTGGTAGGGGCTCGGGAGCAGTACTTC	CASSQDVVGAREQYF
TRBV5-1	TRBD1	TRBJ2-7	-	TGCGCCAGCAGCTGGGACAGGGGGCGAAGGGAGCAGTACTTC	CASSWDRGRREQYF
TRBV20-1	-	TRBJ2-1	-	TGCAGTGCTAGAGATCCGATAACCGGGACCTTCTACAATGAGCAGTTCTTC	CSARDPITGTFYNEQFF
TRBV9	-	TRBJ2-2	many	TGTGCCAGCAGCGTAGTGACCGACACCGGGGAGCTGTTTTTT	CASSVVTDTGELFF
TRBV10-2	-	TRBJ2-7	few	TGCGCCAGCAGTGAGCCCGCTGGGACCTACGAGCAGTACTTC	CASSEPAGTYEQYF
TRBV6-7	TRBD1	TRBJ2-2	many	TGTGCCAGCAGTTACTCGGGACAGGGGGCCACCGGGGAGCTGTTTTTT	CASSYSGQGATGELFF
TRBV19	TRBD2	TRBJ2-1	many	TGTGCCAGTAATGGACTAGCCAATTACAATGAGCAGTTCTTC	CASNGLANYNEQFF
TRBV20-1	-	TRBJ2-7	many	TGCAGTGCCGATACCCAGGGGTTACCCTACGAGCAGTACTTC	CSADTQGLPYEQYF
TRBV7-9	-	TRBJ2-1	many	TGTGCCAGCAGCTTAGGACGCGCTTTCACTGAGCAGTTCTTC	CASSLGRAFTEQFF
TRBV27	-	TRBJ1-2	large	TGTGCCAGCAGCCCGGGACCCAGATATGGCTACACCTTC	CASSPGPRYGYTF
TRBV7-2	-	TRBJ1-6	many	TGTGCCAGCAGCTTATACTTCCAGGGCGGCTCACCCCTCCACTTT	CASSLYFQGGSPLHF
TRBV4-1	-	TRBJ2-3	many	TGCGCCAGCAGCCAAGGTCGGGGCGGGATCGATACGCAGTATTTT	CASSQGRGGIDTQYF
TRBV30	-	TRBJ1-4	many	TGTGCCTTGGACAGCTATAATGAAAAACTGTTTTTT	CALDSYNEKLFF
TRBV24-1	TRBD2	TRBJ2-1	-	TGTGCCACCAGTGATCCAGGGACTAGCCACGGAGCTGAGCAGTTCTTC	CATSDPGTSHGAEQFF
TRBV7-2	-	TRBJ1-1	-	TGTGCCAGCAGCTTAGAGCCAGGATTGCACACTGAAGCTTTCTTT	CASSLEPGLHTEAFF
TRBV7-2	TRBD2	TRBJ2-2	few	TGTGCCAGCAGCTTTTTGCCGGGACTAGCGGCCAACACCGGGGAGCTGTTTTTT	CASSFLPGLAANTGELFF
TRBV4-1	-	TRBJ2-4	-	TGCGCCAGCAGCCATATGTGGTGGGCCATAGCCAAAAACATTCAGTACTTC	CASSHMWWAIAKNIQYF
TRBV4-2	-	TRBJ2-7	-	TGTACCAGCAGCCAAGATGGAGCAGCGGGTGGTGGCGAGCAGTACTTC	CTSSQDGAAGGGEQYF
TRBV7-2	-	TRBJ1-1	-	TGTGCCAGCAGCCCTGCCGTAGGAGACACTGAAGCTTTCTTT	CASSPAVGDTEAFF
TRBV12-3/TRBV12-4	-	TRBJ2-6	few	TGTGCCAGCACCCAGGGACTCTCTGGGGCCAACGTCCTGACTTTC	CASTQGLSGANVLTF
TRBV6-6	TRBD1	TRBJ1-5	many	TGTGCCAGCAGCTTTCGGACAGGACATGGCAATCAGCCCCAGCATTTT	CASSFRTGHGNQPQHF
TRBV7-8	TRBD2	TRBJ2-2	once	TGTGCCAGCGGGCGGGGGATGATGACCGGGGAGCTGTTTTTT	CASGRGMMTGELFF
TRBV5-1	-	TRBJ2-1	-	TGCGCCAGCAACTATGAGGCATACAATGAGCAGTTCTTC	CASNYEAYNEQFF
TRBV4-2	-	TRBJ1-6	many	TGTGCCAGCAGCCAGGGTCGTGGTGGTTCACCCCTCCACTTT	CASSQGRGGSPLHF
TRBV19	-	TRBJ1-5	many	TGTGCCAGTAGTAAAGGGTCTCGCAATCAGCCCCAGCATTTT	CASSKGSRNQPQHF
TRBV25-1	-	TRBJ1-2	many	TGTGCCAGCAGTGAATCCGGGGGCTATGGCTACACCTTC	CASSESGGYGYTF
TRBV4-2	-	TRBJ2-3	-	TGTGCCAGCAGCCAAGATCTCGCCAGAACCCTCGGGGATACGCAGTATTTT	CASSQDLARTLGDTQYF
TRBV18	-	TRBJ2-2	few	TGTGCCAGCTCACCAGAGCAGGTCATGAACACCGGGGAGCTGTTTTTT	CASSPEQVMNTGELFF
TRBV12-3/TRBV12-4	-	TRBJ1-1	many	TGTGCCAGCAGAGCCCGGGGGCAGGGGACTGAAGCTTTCTTT	CASRARGQGTEAFF
TRBV6-2/TRBV6-3	-	TRBJ2-5	many	TGTGCCAGCAGTTACGGGGAGACCCAGTACTTC	CASSYGETQYF
TRBV20-1	TRBD2	TRBJ2-5	many	TGCAGTGCCCCGGGACTAGAAGAGACCCAGTACTTC	CSAPGLEETQYF
TRBV5-6	TRBD1	TRBJ2-7	many	TGTGCCAGCAGCCACCCGGGACAGGGGGCCTACGAGCAGTACTTC	CASSHPGQGAYEQYF
TRBV3-1	TRBD2	TRBJ2-3	few	TGTGCCAGCAGCGCTACTAGCGGGAGACTAGATACGCAGTATTTT	CASSATSGRLDTQYF
TRBV5-1	-	TRBJ1-6	few	TGCGCCAGCAGCTTGGAGAATTCACCCCTCCACTTT	CASSLENSPLHF
TRBV7-3	-	TRBJ1-1	many	TGTGCCAGCAGCTTATTCAGGGAGAACACTGAAGCTTTCTTT	CASSLFRENTEAFF
TRBV6-2/TRBV6-3	-	TRBJ2-7	medium-sized	TGTGCCAGCAGTGACGGACCCTACGAGCAGTACTTC	CASSDGPYEQYF
TRBV5-1	TRBD1	TRBJ1-2	many	TGCGCCAGCAGCTTGTCCCCGGGACAGGGGCAATATGGCTACACCTTC	CASSLSPGQGQYGYTF